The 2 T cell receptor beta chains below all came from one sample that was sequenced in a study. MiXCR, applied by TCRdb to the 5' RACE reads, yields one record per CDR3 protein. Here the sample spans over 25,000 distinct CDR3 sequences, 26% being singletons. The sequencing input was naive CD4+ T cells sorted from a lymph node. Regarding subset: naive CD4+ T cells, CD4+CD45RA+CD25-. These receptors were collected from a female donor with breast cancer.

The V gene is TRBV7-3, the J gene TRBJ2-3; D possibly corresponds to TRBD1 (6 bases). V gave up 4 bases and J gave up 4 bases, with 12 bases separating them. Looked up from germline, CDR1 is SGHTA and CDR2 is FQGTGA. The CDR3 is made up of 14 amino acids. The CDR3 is CASSSRTVPDTQYF. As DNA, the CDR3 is TGTGCCAGCAGCTCCCGGACAGTACCAGATACGCAGTATTTT.

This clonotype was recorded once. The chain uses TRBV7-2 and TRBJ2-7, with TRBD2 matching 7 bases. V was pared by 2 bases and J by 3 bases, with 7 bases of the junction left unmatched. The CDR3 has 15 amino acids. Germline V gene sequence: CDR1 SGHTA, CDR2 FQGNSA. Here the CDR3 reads CASSLWLLANYEQYF. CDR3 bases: TGTGCCAGCAGCTTATGGTTACTAGCGAACTACGAGCAGTACTTC.